This T cell receptor (beta chain) was sequenced in a study of blood T cell repertoires in COVID-19. For the study at large: COVID-19 samples collected from the United States, Italy and Spain covered acute and convalescent phases. T cells, B-cell-depleted T cells, or PBMCs provided the cDNA or gDNA that served as material.

The CDR3 is made up of 13 amino acids. CDR1 and CDR2 from the germline V gene are SSHAT and FNYEAQ (reference sequence). Turning to this clone: An end of the junction differs from the germline gene, which may be a read error.

While infection was still active, Seattle patients were enrolled and then followed longitudinally. The data were produced by immunoSEQ multiplex PCR, yet TCRdb's version contains in-frame clones alone and is incomplete. The sample lists 220,000 or so clones, 92% seen once, with 0.82% in the top ten. The chain employs TRBV7-7 and TRBJ1-3, with 8 bases identical to TRBD1. The sequence was obtained from a man between 60 and 75 years old with COVID-19, enrolled during active disease. Sequencing used peripheral blood. The CDR3 nucleotides are TGTGCTAGCAGCTTGACAGGGGTCGACACCATATATTTT. Translating it yields CASSLTGVDTIYF.